Sequencing of this TCR beta chain was carried out in a study of cytomegalovirus exposure and HLA in healthy donors. Study results and limitations: TRBV6-2, TRBV6-3 and some other V segments were excluded as indistinguishable.

Details on this clone: Its target is not known. This CDR3 is also generated by other DNA sequences in the sample.

Germline-derived CDR1 and CDR2 are PRHDT and FYEKMQ (reference sequence). The CDR3 is 15 amino acids. J lost 8 bases, V lost 5 bases, and 9 bases had no gene match. 13 Jbeta primers and 60 Vbeta primers were used for the PCR. Sequenced by immunoSEQ multiplex PCR; TCRdb stores in-frame clones only, minus some. The sample lists roughly 200,000 clones; over 70% were seen once. V is TRBV13 and J is TRBJ2-1, with 10 bases fitting TRBD2. Sequencing was done on a sample of PBMCs. The sequence derives from a male donor in good health and CMV-seronegative. CDR3 DNA: TGTGCCAGCAGCACGGGACTAGCGTTCAGTTATGAGCAGTTCTTC. Protein product: CASSTGLAFSYEQFF.